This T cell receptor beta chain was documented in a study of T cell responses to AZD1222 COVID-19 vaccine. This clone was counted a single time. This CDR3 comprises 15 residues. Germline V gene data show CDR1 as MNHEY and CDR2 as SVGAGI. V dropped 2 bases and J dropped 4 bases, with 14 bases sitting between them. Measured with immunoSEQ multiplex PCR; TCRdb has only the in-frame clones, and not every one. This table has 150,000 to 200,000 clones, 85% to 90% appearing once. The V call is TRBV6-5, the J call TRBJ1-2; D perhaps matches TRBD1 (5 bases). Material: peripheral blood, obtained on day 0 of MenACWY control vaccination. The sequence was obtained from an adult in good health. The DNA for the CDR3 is TGTGCCAGCAGTTACGGACCAGGGAGGAGCTATGGCTACACCTTC. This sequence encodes CASSYGPGRSYGYTF.